These T cell receptor beta chains were read from a single sample in a study of T-cell reconstitution after alpha-beta-depleted transplantation in children. TCRdb called the PCR reads again in MiXCR, with one record for every CDR3 protein. The table shows some 640,000 distinct CDR3 sequences, with 16% occurring only once. This specimen consisted of PBMCs from the stem cell graft donor, obtained from the stem cell graft. The receptors stem from a human donor who donated a stem cell graft to a child with acute myeloid leukemia. CDR3s leave out the opening cysteine and the closing phenylalanine or tryptophan. D genes are given only for firm matches.

>TRBD2|TRBV7-2
ASSLGSGGPYYNEQF
>-|TRBV20-1
SARVAGGEKLF
>-|TRBV5-1
ASSLATLEVDGYT
>TRBD1|TRBV28
ASRSPGQSTEAF
>TRBD1|TRBV20-1
SASVRDRNSPLH
>-|TRBV7-9
ASGRQTPVPPDTQY
>TRBD1|TRBV12-3/TRBV12-4
ASSAPGQVGPGELF
>-|TRBV7-2
ASSRGFDQPQH
>TRBD1|TRBV20-1
SARVRDRGGGYT
>-|TRBV15
ATSREANTEAF
>TRBD1|TRBV5-1
ASRRDRTSDTQY
>-|TRBV25-1
ASSDSDRNGYT
>-|TRBV12-3/TRBV12-4
ASSSGPSNTGELF
>-|TRBV13
ASSSREGSPLH
>-|TRBV7-8
ASSLDASPYNEQF
>-|TRBV6-2/TRBV6-3
ASSYGGVPIQETQY
>-|TRBV20-1
SAREQGGSSYNEQF
>-|TRBV9
ASSRSYREGGNQPQN
>-|TRBV7-9
ASSPSGPHRGLF
>-|TRBV4-3
ASSQESVSSYEQY
>-|TRBV12-3/TRBV12-4
ASSNFMTERNSYEQY
>TRBD2|TRBV15
ATSREASGADTQY
>-|TRBV14
ASSFKTDPTGYT
>-|TRBV20-1
SARGGQGTDTQY
>TRBD2|TRBV7-3
ASSGGVPSTDTQY
>-|TRBV24-1
ATSDQGPNQPQH
>-|TRBV27
ASSRHSAYEQY